These 12 T cell receptor beta chains came from one sample sequenced in a study of response to subunit inactivated influenza vaccine. TCRdb redid the calling of the RT-PCR reads with MiXCR, one entry per CDR3 protein. The table lists approximately 500,000 distinct CDR3 sequences, around 15% of them singletons. The sequencing used PBMCs from blood, collected roughly 12 days after vaccination. The receptors were gathered from a man aged 45-65 years who received an inactivated influenza vaccine.

This clonotype was observed a handful of times. V and J are TRBV27 and TRBJ2-7; 7 bases line up with TRBD2. The length of the CDR3 is 16 residues. CDR1 and CDR2 (germline): MNHEY, SMNVEV (reference sequence). Trimming cost V 1 base and J 6 bases; bases outside gene matches: 12. CDR3 bases: TGTGCCAGCAGTTTATTAGTAGGGCGGGAGCCGGCCGAGCAGTACTTC. Its protein is CASSLLVGREPAEQYF.

This chain connects TRBV6-2 or TRBV6-3 to TRBJ2-1; D is unclear. Trimming removed 3 bases from V and 0 bases from J, with 12 bases in between. CDR1 MNHEY and CDR2 SVGEGT come from the germline V gene. CDR3 length: 16 amino acids. Written as DNA, the CDR3 is TGTGCCAGCAGTTATGATGCTGAGAGCTCCTACAATGAGCAGTTCTTC. Protein sequence: CASSYDAESSYNEQFF.

This clonotype was recorded many times. The chain combines TRBV7-2 with TRBJ2-1, with D unclear. The CDR3 is 11 residues long. Germline CDR1 SGHTA, CDR2 FQGNSA. Trimming removed 3 bases from V and 8 bases from J, with 5 bases in between. For the CDR3, the DNA is TGTGCCAGCAGCTTGGGCGATGAGCAGTTCTTC. It translates to CASSLGDEQFF.

This clonotype was observed at least ten times. V is TRBV5-1 and J is TRBJ2-7; 8 nucleotides align to TRBD2. The CDR3 sequence is 15 residues long. Germline assignment: CDR1 SGHRS and CDR2 YFSETQ. V gave up 4 bases and J gave up 6 bases; unmatched junction bases: 12. CDR3 sequence reads: CASSPGLAVDLEQYF. For the CDR3, the DNA is TGCGCCAGCAGCCCAGGACTAGCCGTCGACCTCGAGCAGTACTTC.

This clonotype was picked up a small number of times. The V gene is TRBV20-1, the J gene TRBJ2-7; weak D call: TRBD2 (6 bases). Looked up from germline, CDR1 is DFQATT and CDR2 is SNEGSKA (reference sequence). V was cut by 3 bases and J by 4 bases, with 10 bases left in between. The CDR3 spans 12 residues. CDR3 sequence (DNA): TGCAGTGCTAGGAGTCGGGGGTACGAGCAGTACTTC. Translation gives CSARSRGYEQYF.

The chain carries TRBV7-3 and TRBJ2-1, with D perhaps TRBD1 (5 bases). This CDR3 comprises 13 residues. In germline, CDR1 is SGHTA, CDR2 FQGTGA. V was shortened by 5 bases and J by 5 bases, with 10 bases between the two germline ends. DNA for the CDR3: TGTGCCAGCAGCCCAAACAGGAACAATGAGCAGTTCTTC. Its protein product is CASSPNRNNEQFF. Full variable domain (rest looked up from reference TRBV7-3 and TRBJ2-1): GAGVSQTPSNKVTEKGKYVELRCDPISGHTALYWYRQSLGQGPEFLIYFQGTGAADDSGLPNDRFFAVRPEGSVSTLKIQRTERGDSAVYLCASSPNRNNEQFFGPGTRLTVL.

The sample holds a few counts of this clonotype. The chain is built from TRBV5-1 and TRBJ2-3; 8 bases line up with TRBD2. Germline CDR1 and CDR2: SGHRS and YFSETQ. The CDR3 contains 17 residues. J gave up 2 bases and V 1 base, and 9 bases lay outside the gene matches. The CDR3, as DNA: TGCGCCAGCAGCTTGCGGCCAGCGGGGGAACTCACAGATACGCAGTATTTT. This encodes CASSLRPAGELTDTQYF. The whole variable domain, filled in from reference TRBV5-1 and TRBJ2-3, reads KAGVTQTPRYLIKTRGQQVTLSCSPISGHRSVSWYQQTPGQGLQFLFEYFSETQRNKGNFPGRFSGRQFSNSRSEMNVSTLELGDSALYLCASSLRPAGELTDTQYFGPGTRLTVL.

This clonotype was recorded a few times. V gene TRBV6-5 combines with J gene TRBJ2-7, with TRBD2 matching over 11 bases. The CDR3 spans 16 residues. V was clipped by 4 bases and J by 3 bases; unmatched bases: 8. CDR1 is MNHEY and CDR2 is SVGAGI in the germline V gene. CDR3 sequence reads: CASSFSTGLADYEQYF. CDR3 DNA sequence: TGTGCCAGCAGTTTCTCCACGGGACTAGCGGACTACGAGCAGTACTTC.

The rearrangement uses TRBV29-1 and TRBJ2-3; 12 nucleotides agree with TRBD2. V shed 7 bases and J 4 bases; nucleotides not matched to a gene: 15. The CDR3 consists of 17 residues. CDR1 and CDR2 (germline): SQVTM, ANQGSEA. For the CDR3, the DNA is TGCAGCGCCGAGGGACTAGCGGGTCCCCTTGGCGCAGATACGCAGTATTTT. It codes for CSAEGLAGPLGADTQYF.

This clonotype occurred once. This sequence joins TRBV19 and TRBJ1-2, with D perhaps matching TRBD1 (5 bases). The CDR3 sequence is 14 residues long. Trimming shortened V by 4 bases and J by 5 bases, and 14 bases separated the two germline ends. CDR1 is LNHDA, CDR2 SQIVND, per germline (reference sequence). The CDR3 nucleotides read TGTGCCAGTAGTAGTACAGGTTCCGATTATGGCTACACCTTC. Its translation: CASSSTGSDYGYTF.

In this sample, this clonotype turned up a few times. This chain uses TRBV4-1 with TRBJ2-2; 7 nucleotides line up with TRBD1. CDR3 size: 13 residues. CDR1 is MGHRA and CDR2 is YSYEKL in the germline V gene. The V and J ends lost 4 bases and 6 bases, in that order; junction bases with no gene match: 2. The CDR3 loop is CASSRTGAGELFF. CDR3 nucleotide sequence: TGCGCCAGCAGCCGCACAGGGGCCGGGGAGCTGTTTTTT.

The chain has TRBV4-2 and TRBJ2-5, with 7 bases identical to TRBD2. The CDR3 has 17 residues. J lost 1 base, V lost 4 bases, and 12 bases had no gene match. The V gene's germline CDR1 is LGHNA and CDR2 YNFKEQ. CDR3 DNA: TGTGCCAGCAGCCCGGTTAGGAGCGGGACGTTCCAAGAGACCCAGTACTTC. Translating it yields CASSPVRSGTFQETQYF.